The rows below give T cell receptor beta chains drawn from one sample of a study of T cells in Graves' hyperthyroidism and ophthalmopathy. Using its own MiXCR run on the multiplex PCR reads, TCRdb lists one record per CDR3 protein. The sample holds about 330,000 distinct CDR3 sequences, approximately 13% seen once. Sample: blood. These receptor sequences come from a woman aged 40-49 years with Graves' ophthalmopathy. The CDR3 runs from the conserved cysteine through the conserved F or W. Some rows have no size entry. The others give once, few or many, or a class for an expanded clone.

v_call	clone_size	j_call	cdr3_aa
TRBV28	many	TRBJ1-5	CASSLSRDRGKGNQPQHF
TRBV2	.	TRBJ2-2	CASRGGKNTGELFF
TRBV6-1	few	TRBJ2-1	CATERRDRTYNEQFF
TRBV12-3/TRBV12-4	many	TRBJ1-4	CASSLSWGEKLFF
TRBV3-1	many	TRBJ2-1	CASSLTTNEQFF
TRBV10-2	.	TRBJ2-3	CASSPGAVDQYF
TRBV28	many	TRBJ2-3	CASSLIAERGTDTQYF
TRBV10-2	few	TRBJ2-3	CASSESGGTTDTQYF
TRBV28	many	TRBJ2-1	CASSSASYEQFF
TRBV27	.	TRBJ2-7	CASSLSRGGYEQYF
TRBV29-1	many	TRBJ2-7	CSVGEPQTYEQYF
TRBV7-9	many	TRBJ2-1	CASSLVQGYNEQFF
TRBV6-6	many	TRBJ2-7	CASSYRDRIYEQYF
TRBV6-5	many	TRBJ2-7	CASSYGWPSLVEQYF
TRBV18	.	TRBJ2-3	CASLPPSTDTQYF
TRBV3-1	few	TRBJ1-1	CASSLGQGLNTEAFF
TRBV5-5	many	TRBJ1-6	CASNTMKQGLWNSPLHF
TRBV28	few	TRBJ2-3	CASSFLGEGTDTQYF
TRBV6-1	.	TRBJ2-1	CAGSPQGGSSYNEQFF
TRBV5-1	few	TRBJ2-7	CASSLDATYEQYF
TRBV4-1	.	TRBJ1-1	CASSPLEGVTEAFF
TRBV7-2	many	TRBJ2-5	CASSLMETQYF
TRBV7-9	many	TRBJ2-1	CASSLYVNNEQFF
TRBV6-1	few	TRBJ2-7	CASKHSYEQYF
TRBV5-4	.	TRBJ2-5	CASSLVGDGVETQYF
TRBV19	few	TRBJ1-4	CEREGRLEKLFF
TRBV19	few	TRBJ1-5	CATTTGPNQPQHF
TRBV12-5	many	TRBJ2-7	CASGYDSYEQYF
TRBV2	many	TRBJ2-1	CASSDRGGRNEQFF
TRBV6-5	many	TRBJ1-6	CASSYVQGHNSPLHF
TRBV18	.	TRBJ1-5	CASSPNRATNQPQHF
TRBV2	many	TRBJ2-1	CASSDVAYNEQFF
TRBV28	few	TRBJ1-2	CASSLFWDPNYGYTF
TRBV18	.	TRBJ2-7	CASSPFQGSYEQYF
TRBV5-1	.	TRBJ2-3	CASRPPQRGGRTDTQYF
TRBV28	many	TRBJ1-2	CASSLTGSGGYTF
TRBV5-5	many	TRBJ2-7	CASSPGLLSYEQYF
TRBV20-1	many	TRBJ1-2	CSASPTRGYGYTF
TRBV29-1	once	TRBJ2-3	CSVSGTSQTDTQYF
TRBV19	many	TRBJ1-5	CASSKARDQPQHF
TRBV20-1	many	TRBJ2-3	CSARLSEGTDTQYF
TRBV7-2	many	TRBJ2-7	CASTKSAGRGYEQYF
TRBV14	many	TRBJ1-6	CASSRTRSSPLHF
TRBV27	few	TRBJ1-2	CASTRTGARDVSTGGYTF
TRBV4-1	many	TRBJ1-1	CASSPYGAAGTEAFF
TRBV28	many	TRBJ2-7	CASSSPGSGRSTYEQYF
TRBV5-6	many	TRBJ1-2	CASTGRNYGYTF
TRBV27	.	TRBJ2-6	CASSLSGTGANVLTF
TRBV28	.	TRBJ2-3	CASIPTLGPSTDTQYF
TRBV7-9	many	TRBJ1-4	CASSKITGIGGEKLFF
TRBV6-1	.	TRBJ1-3	CASSLGQISPSGNTIYF
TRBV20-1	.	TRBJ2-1	CSACPCGNEQFF
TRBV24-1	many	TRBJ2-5	CATSDRTTQETQYF
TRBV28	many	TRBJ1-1	CASSLWELRDTEAFF
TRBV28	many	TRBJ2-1	CASSLFTPGGPGEQFF
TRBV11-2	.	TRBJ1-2	CASSRAGGGRNYGYTF